This T cell receptor beta chain was recovered during a study of identical twins. TCRdb processed the 5' RACE reads anew with MiXCR; each CDR3 protein has one entry. The table has around 500,000 distinct CDR3 sequences, 14% seen once. This clonotype has at least ten counts. Its antigen is undetermined. The germline gives CDR1 SGHAT, CDR2 FQNNGV. CDR3 length: 15 residues. The V and J ends lost 4 bases and 9 bases, in that order; junction bases with no gene match: 12. Study outcomes and limitations: The study based its conclusions on cross-sectional statistical analysis and did not follow the same donors. Cord blood's abundant beta clonotypes had fewer insertions, unlike memory repertoires.

This sample was shared with a second study, whose subject was yellow fever vaccine responses in identical twins. As that study records: On the reported evidence, twins' vaccine T cell responses seemed partly convergent and partly personalized.

Sequenced sample: CD4+ T cells sorted from blood. The V gene is TRBV11-2, the J gene TRBJ2-7, with 10 positions matching TRBD2. The sequence came from a woman between 18 and 29 years old in good health. The CDR3 loop is CASSSPGLAFLGQYF. The CDR3, as DNA: TGTGCCAGCAGCTCGCCGGGACTAGCGTTCTTAGGGCAGTACTTC.